Shown below are 30 T cell receptor beta chains from a single sample sequenced in a study of beta chain features in type 1 diabetes. TCRB transcripts that were expressed got sequenced, as all of the isolated RNA had been reverse transcribed. TCRdb's table, derived via immunoSEQ multiplex PCR, lists solely in-frame clones and lacks some. The sample has 850,000 to 900,000 clones; roughly 16% are singletons. The sample taken for sequencing was naive CD4+ T cells from blood. Every receptor here comes from a woman younger than 35 in good health.

This clone appeared a few times. The rearrangement uses TRBV6-5 and TRBJ2-5, with TRBD1 matching 7 bases. V dropped 5 bases and J dropped 4; count of bases not matched to a gene: 7. CDR3 size: 14 residues. Looked up from germline, CDR1 is MNHEY and CDR2 is SVGAGI. The CDR3 protein is CASSPTGTGETQYF. In DNA, the CDR3 is TGTGCCAGCAGTCCGACAGGGACGGGAGAGACCCAGTACTTC.

This chain uses TRBV6-5 with TRBJ1-1; D gene ambiguous. The germline V gene has CDR1 MNHEY and CDR2 SVGAGI. V lost 1 base and J 4 bases, leaving 7 bases between the germline ends. This CDR3 is built from 13 residues. Here the CDR3 DNA reads TGTGCCAGCAGTTACTTTGAGGGCACTGAAGCTTTCTTT. Its protein is CASSYFEGTEAFF.

This clone was detected a few times. The rearrangement joins TRBV6-6 to TRBJ2-7; 7 nucleotides match TRBD2. The germline V gene encodes CDR1 MNHNY and CDR2 SVGAGI (reference sequence). The CDR3 sequence is 14 residues long. The junction had 12 bases not matched to a gene; V was cut back by 2 bases and J by 11 bases. DNA of the CDR3: TGTGCCAGCAGTTACATGGAGAGGGCGGGAGCAGAGTACTTC. Amino acids: CASSYMERAGAEYF.

The genes are TRBV20-1 and TRBJ1-2; D not resolved. There are 10 residues in the CDR3. The germline V and J ends were trimmed by 4 bases and 8 bases, with 8 bases remaining between them. Looked up from germline, CDR1 is DFQATT and CDR2 is SNEGSKA (reference sequence). The CDR3 DNA sequence: TGCAGTGCTAAGGCGGGGGGCTACACCTTC. Its protein is CSAKAGGYTF.

The chain is built from TRBV11-2 and TRBJ2-1; 9 bases map to TRBD2. Germline assignment: CDR1 SGHAT and CDR2 FQNNGV. J was trimmed by 0 bases and V by 5 bases; bases with no gene match: 2. The CDR3 runs 15 residues. This CDR3 is CASSLAGLSYNEQFF. The CDR3 DNA sequence: TGTGCCAGCAGCCTAGCGGGACTCTCCTACAATGAGCAGTTCTTC.

This clone occurred a few times. The chain has TRBV28 and TRBJ2-4; 7 nucleotides line up with TRBD1. This CDR3 has 13 residues. The ends lost 11 bases at V and 7 bases at J; junction bases unmatched: 11. CDR1 and CDR2 from the germline V gene are MDHEN and SYDVKM. CDR3 in DNA: TGTGCCGCATACGACAGGGATCGGAACATTCAGTACTTC. Protein: CAAYDRDRNIQYF.

The chain uses TRBV4-1 and TRBJ1-3; TRBD1 matches at 7 bases. Germline V gene lookup returns CDR1 MGHRA and CDR2 YSYEKL. Losses at the gene ends were 4 bases for V and 0 bases for J; bases not matched to a gene: 6. The CDR3 covers 16 residues. The CDR3 here is CASSPGQAYSGNTIYF. CDR3 in DNA: TGCGCCAGCAGCCCAGGACAGGCTTACTCTGGAAACACCATATATTTT.

Notes on this clone: This same CDR3 is encoded by further DNA sequences in the sample. This rearrangement joins TRBV10-3 to TRBJ2-7, with D hard to call. Deletions cut 3 bases from V and 3 bases from J, with 3 bases between. Per the germline V gene, CDR1 is ENHRY and CDR2 is SYGVKD. This CDR3 is built from 11 residues. CDR3 in DNA: TGTGCCATCAGTGACCGCTACGAGCAGTACTTC. This gives the protein CAISDRYEQYF.

This clone was counted a few times. This chain links TRBV7-9 with TRBJ2-2; D is unclear. The CDR3 consists of 12 residues. CDR1 SEHNR and CDR2 FQNEAQ come from the germline V gene (reference sequence). V shed 2 bases and J shed 6 bases, with 4 bases lying between them. In nucleotides, the CDR3 is TGTGCCAGCAGCTTAATTTCCGGGGAGCTGTTTTTT. This encodes CASSLISGELFF.

The chain couples TRBV4-1 to TRBJ2-7, with 9 bases that match TRBD1. V was clipped by 1 base and J by 2 bases; unmatched bases: 3. The CDR3 totals 15 residues. Germline V CDR1 and CDR2: MGHRA, YSYEKL. In nucleotides, the CDR3 is TGCGCCAGCAGCCAAGCCGGGACAGGGACCTACGAGCAGTACTTC. Translation: CASSQAGTGTYEQYF.

This clone was seen once. V is TRBV7-9 and J is TRBJ2-1; D uncertain. V lost 3 bases and J lost 4, with 7 bases in between. Germline CDR1 SEHNR, CDR2 FQNEAQ (reference sequence). This CDR3 is built from 13 residues. DNA for the CDR3: TGTGCCAGCAGCTTCGGGCCGTACAATGAGCAGTTCTTC. This sequence encodes CASSFGPYNEQFF.

The J gene is TRBJ2-2, the V gene TRBV10-3; the D gene is possibly TRBD1 (6 bases). CDR1 is ENHRY, CDR2 SYGVKD, per germline. Between the trimmed V and J ends, which lost 3 bases and 3 bases, there was a span of 14 bases. This CDR3 region has 16 residues. CDR3 in amino acids: CAISDFYRAYTGELFF. The CDR3 nucleotides read TGTGCCATCAGTGACTTTTACAGGGCGTACACCGGGGAGCTGTTTTTT.

The genes are TRBV28 and TRBJ1-2, with 7 positions matching TRBD1. The CDR3 has 13 amino acids. V lost 4 bases, J lost 4 bases, and 3 bases stayed unmatched. Germline CDR1 and CDR2: MDHEN and SYDVKM. The CDR3 region has the DNA TGTGCCAGCAGTTCTGGGACAGCCTATGGCTACACCTTC. Translating gives CASSSGTAYGYTF.

This chain links TRBV7-6 with TRBJ2-5; 10 bases are a match to TRBD1. The germline V gene encodes CDR1 SGHVS and CDR2 FNYEAQ. There are 15 residues in the CDR3. Unmatched junction bases numbered 5, after V lost 1 base and J lost 6 bases. CDR3 sequence (DNA): TGTGCCAGCAGCTTAGGGACAGGGGGGGATAAGACCCAGTACTTC. Encoded protein: CASSLGTGGDKTQYF.

This clone was observed a handful of times. The chain combines TRBV5-1 with TRBJ2-1; D gene unclear. The CDR3 is made up of 15 amino acids. Per germline, CDR1 SGHRS and CDR2 YFSETQ. V was pared by 0 bases and J by 11 bases, with 18 bases between. CDR3 DNA sequence: TGCGCCAGCAGCTTGGAAAAGCGTGCTAGGAATCAGCAGTTCTTC. It encodes CASSLEKRARNQQFF.

This clone occurred a few times. The chain has TRBV6-7 and TRBJ2-1; D gene ambiguous. TRBV6-7 is an ORF; its function is uncertain. The CDR3 is 13 amino acids. V shed 0 bases and J shed 12 bases, with 12 bases lying between them. CDR3 sequence reads: CASSYSTPSGQFF. CDR3 nucleotides: TGTGCCAGCAGTTACTCGACCCCGTCCGGGCAGTTCTTC.

This clone was seen a few times. DNA for the CDR3: TGTGCCAGCAGCTTTGGGGGACGGCTGCCTCGAACGCAGTATTTT. This codes for CASSFGGRLPRTQYF. The rearrangement joins TRBV7-6 to TRBJ2-3; either TRBD1 or TRBD2 may supply D (5 bases each). The V gene's germline CDR1 is SGHVS and CDR2 FNYEAQ. This CDR3 has 15 residues. Trimming shortened V by 3 bases and J by 9 bases, and 19 bases separated the two germline ends.

The rearrangement uses TRBV7-3 and TRBJ2-3, with TRBD1 as a possible D gene (5 bases). CDR1 SGHTA and CDR2 FQGTGA come from the germline V gene. The ends were cut back, 6 bases at V and 2 bases at J, with 12 bases in the middle. This CDR3 spans 14 amino acids. CDR3 DNA: TGTGCCAGCAGACAGGACGAAAACACAGATACGCAGTATTTT. Amino acids: CASRQDENTDTQYF.

The chain employs TRBV29-1 and TRBJ1-2; D is ambiguous. The CDR3 is 15 residues long. Trimming stripped 6 bases from V and 1 base from J, with 18 bases between. Germline-derived CDR1 and CDR2 are SQVTM and ANQGSEA. Here the CDR3 reads CSVRLFEGSNYGYTF. The CDR3 nucleotides are TGCAGCGTACGCCTATTTGAGGGAAGTAACTATGGCTACACCTTC.

The chain is built from TRBV10-3 and TRBJ2-2, with TRBD1 matching over 10 bases. The CDR3 totals 14 residues. Trimming cost V 6 bases and J 7 bases; bases outside gene matches: 5. Germline V gene sequence: CDR1 ENHRY, CDR2 SYGVKD. In nucleotides, the CDR3 is TGTGCCATCAGCCGGGACAGGGGTGTCGGGGAGCTGTTTTTT. Translating gives CAISRDRGVGELFF.

This clone was counted between two and nine times. The chain joins TRBV15 to TRBJ2-5; perhaps TRBD1 as D (6 bases). The CDR3 spans 15 residues. Trimming pared 0 bases from V and 2 bases from J, leaving 10 bases between. CDR1 is LNHNV and CDR2 is YYDKDF in the germline V gene (reference sequence). Here the CDR3 reads CATSRDPTGQETQYF. The CDR3 nucleotides read TGTGCCACCAGCAGAGATCCCACAGGGCAAGAGACCCAGTACTTC.

This clone has just a few counts. Other DNA sequences in this sample translate to the same CDR3. The chain uses TRBV7-2 and TRBJ1-5, with 9 bases identical to TRBD1. Trimming at V came to 5 bases and at J to 5 bases, leaving 4 bases not matched to a gene. CDR1 is SGHTA, CDR2 FQGNSA, per germline. The CDR3 has 14 residues. The CDR3 bases are TGTGCCAGCAGCCTACGACAGGGGGATCAGCCCCAGCATTTT. Protein: CASSLRQGDQPQHF. The variable domain in full, completed from reference TRBV7-2 and TRBJ1-5, reads GAGVSQSPSNKVTEKGKDVELRCDPISGHTALYWYRQSLGQGLEFLIYFQGNSAPDKSGLPSDRFSAERTGGSVSTLTIQRTQQEDSAVYLCASSLRQGDQPQHFGDGTRLSIL.

This clone was counted a few times. The chain has TRBV27 and TRBJ1-2; D call uncertain. This CDR3 region has 17 residues. Germline loops: CDR1 MNHEY, CDR2 SMNVEV (reference sequence). Trimming cost V 6 bases and J 2 bases, with 22 bases left between them. DNA of the CDR3: TGTGCCAGCAGCGTAGCCCAGACCCTTCTAGACAACTATGGCTACACCTTC. Encoded protein: CASSVAQTLLDNYGYTF.

This clone appeared a few times. The CDR3 sequence is CASRVGQSGNQPQHF. The CDR3 DNA reads TGTGCCAGCAGGGTGGGACAGAGCGGCAATCAGCCCCAGCATTTT. This chain connects TRBV2 to TRBJ1-5; TRBD1 matches 7 bases. J was trimmed by 2 bases and V by 6 bases; bases with no gene match: 7. Per germline, CDR1 SNHLY and CDR2 FYNNEI. This CDR3 region has 15 residues.

This clone has more than one count but fewer than ten. The CDR3 carries no conserved terminal phenylalanine or tryptophan, so it likely arises from a read error. It is unclear where the CDR3 begins or ends on the DNA, so no DNA is shown, and the CDR3 is as TCRdb lists it. The V gene is TRBV21-1, the J gene TRBJ2-3; TRBD1, the table's D call, lacks a check against the DNA. TRBV21-1 is a pseudogene segment. The CDR3 is 12 residues long, counting both termini. The CDR3 is CASSKEKGDRRV.

This sequence joins TRBV7-6 and TRBJ2-7; no clear D. CDR1 is SGHVS, CDR2 FNYEAQ, per germline. The CDR3 sequence is 12 residues long. V lost 4 bases and J lost 7, with 11 bases in between. The CDR3 reads CASSSLLGEQYF. CDR3 bases: TGTGCCAGCAGCTCCCTACTGGGAGAGCAGTACTTC. The full variable domain, with the rest looked up from reference TRBV7-6 and TRBJ2-7, is GAGVSQSPRYKVTKRGQDVALRCDPISGHVSLYWYRQALGQGPEFLTYFNYEAQQDKSGLPNDRFSAERPEGSISTLTIQRTEQRDSAMYRCASSSLLGEQYFGPGTRLTVT.

This clone came up a few times. The V and J genes are TRBV7-9 and TRBJ2-4; D is perhaps TRBD2 (6 bases). Germline CDR1 is SEHNR and CDR2 is FQNEAQ (reference sequence). The CDR3 runs 15 residues. V was trimmed by 4 bases and J by 1 base, leaving 11 bases between them. The chain's CDR3 is CASSSQTSAKNIQYF. CDR3 DNA: TGTGCCAGCAGCTCTCAAACTAGCGCCAAAAACATTCAGTACTTC. Supplemented by reference TRBV7-9 and TRBJ2-4, the full variable domain reads DTGVSQNPRHKITKRGQNVTFRCDPISEHNRLYWYRQTLGQGPEFLTYFQNEAQLEKSRLLSDRFSAERPKGSFSTLEIQRTEQGDSAMYLCASSSQTSAKNIQYFGAGTRLSVL.

The genes are TRBV13 and TRBJ2-1, with TRBD2 matching over 13 bases. The CDR3 is 16 residues long. The V gene's germline CDR1 is PRHDT and CDR2 FYEKMQ (reference sequence). The V gene end was trimmed by 5 bases and the J gene end by 7 bases; junction bases not matched to a gene: 8. For the CDR3, the DNA is TGTGCCAGCAGCCGGGGACTAGCGGGATTTCGTAATGAGCAGTTCTTC. Translating it yields CASSRGLAGFRNEQFF.

The rearrangement joins TRBV15 to TRBJ2-1; possibly TRBD2 for D (6 bases). Trimming took off 7 bases at V and 5 bases at J, with 12 bases between the two ends. The CDR3 sequence is 13 residues long. The germline V gene has CDR1 LNHNV and CDR2 YYDKDF (reference sequence). The CDR3 region is CATKGLANNEQFF. As DNA, the CDR3 is TGTGCCACCAAGGGACTCGCTAACAATGAGCAGTTCTTC.

This clone was counted only a few times. V gene TRBV7-9 combines with J gene TRBJ1-2; D may be TRBD1 (5 bases). Germline CDR1 and CDR2: SEHNR and FQNEAQ (reference sequence). V was shortened by 5 bases and J by 5 bases, with 12 bases between the two germline ends. This CDR3 is 13 amino acids long. In DNA form, the CDR3 reads TGTGCCAGCAGCCCCCCCGGGGGTTATGGCTACACCTTC. Its translation: CASSPPGGYGYTF.